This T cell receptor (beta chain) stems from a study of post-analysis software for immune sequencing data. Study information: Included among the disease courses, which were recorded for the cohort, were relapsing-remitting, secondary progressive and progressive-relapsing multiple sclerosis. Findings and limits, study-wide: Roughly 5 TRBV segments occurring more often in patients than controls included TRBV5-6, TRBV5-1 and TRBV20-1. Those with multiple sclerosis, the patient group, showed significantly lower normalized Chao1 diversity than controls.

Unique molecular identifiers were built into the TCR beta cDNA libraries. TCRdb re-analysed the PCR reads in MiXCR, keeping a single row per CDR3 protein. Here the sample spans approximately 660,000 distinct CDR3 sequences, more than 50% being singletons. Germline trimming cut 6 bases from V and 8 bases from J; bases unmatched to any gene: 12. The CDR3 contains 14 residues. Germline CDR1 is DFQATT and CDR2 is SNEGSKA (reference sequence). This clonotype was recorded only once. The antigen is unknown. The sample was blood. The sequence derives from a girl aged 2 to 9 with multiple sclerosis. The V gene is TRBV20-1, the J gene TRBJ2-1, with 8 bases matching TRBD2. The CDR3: CSATSGGPIDEQFF. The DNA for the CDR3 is TGCAGTGCCACCAGCGGGGGCCCTATCGATGAGCAGTTCTTC.